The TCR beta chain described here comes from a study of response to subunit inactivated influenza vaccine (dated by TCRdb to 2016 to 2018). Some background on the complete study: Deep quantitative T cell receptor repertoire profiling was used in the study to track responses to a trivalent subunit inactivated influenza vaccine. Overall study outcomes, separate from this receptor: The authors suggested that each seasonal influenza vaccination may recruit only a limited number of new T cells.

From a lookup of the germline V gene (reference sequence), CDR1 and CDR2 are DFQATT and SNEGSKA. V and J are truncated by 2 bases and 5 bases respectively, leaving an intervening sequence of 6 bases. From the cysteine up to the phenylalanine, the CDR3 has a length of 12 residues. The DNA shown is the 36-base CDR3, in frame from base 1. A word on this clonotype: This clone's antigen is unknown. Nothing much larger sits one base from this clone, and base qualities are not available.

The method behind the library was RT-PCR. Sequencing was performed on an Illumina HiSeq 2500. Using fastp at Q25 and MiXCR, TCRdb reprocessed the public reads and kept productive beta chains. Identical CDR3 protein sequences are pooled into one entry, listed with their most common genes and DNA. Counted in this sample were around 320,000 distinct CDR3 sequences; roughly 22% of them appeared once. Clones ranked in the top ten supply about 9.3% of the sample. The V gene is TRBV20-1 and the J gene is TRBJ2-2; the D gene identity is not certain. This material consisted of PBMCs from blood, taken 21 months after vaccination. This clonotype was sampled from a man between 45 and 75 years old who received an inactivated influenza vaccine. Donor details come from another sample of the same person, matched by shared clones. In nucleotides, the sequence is TGCAGTGCTAGATTCGGAACCGGGGAGCTGTTTTTT. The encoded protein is CSARFGTGELFF.